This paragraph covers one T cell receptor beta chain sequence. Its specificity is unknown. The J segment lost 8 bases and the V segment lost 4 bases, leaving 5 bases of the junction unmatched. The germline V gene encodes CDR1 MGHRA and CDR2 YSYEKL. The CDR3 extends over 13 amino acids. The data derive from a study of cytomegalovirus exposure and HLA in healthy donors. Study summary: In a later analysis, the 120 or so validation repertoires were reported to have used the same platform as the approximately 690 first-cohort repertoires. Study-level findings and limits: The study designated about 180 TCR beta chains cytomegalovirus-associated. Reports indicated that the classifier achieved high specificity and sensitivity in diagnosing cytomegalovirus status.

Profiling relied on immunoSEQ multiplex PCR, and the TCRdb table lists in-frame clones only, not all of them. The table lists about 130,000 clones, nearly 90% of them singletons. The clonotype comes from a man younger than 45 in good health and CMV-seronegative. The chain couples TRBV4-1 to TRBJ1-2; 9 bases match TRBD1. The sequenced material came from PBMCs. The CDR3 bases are TGCGCCAGCAGCCCGGGACAGGGTATAGGCTACACCTTC. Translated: CASSPGQGIGYTF.